This TCR beta chain comes out of a study of cytomegalovirus exposure and HLA in healthy donors. Findings and limits, study-wide: A few V segments could not be told apart, such as TRBV6-2 and TRBV6-3, and were left out.

A multiplex PCR was run with 60 Vbeta primers and 13 Jbeta primers. Libraries were prepared by immunoSEQ multiplex PCR; TCRdb keeps only in-frame clonotypes and omits some of them. The table for this sample gives 60,000 to 85,000 clones. About this clone: Antigen specificity is unknown.

The germline V gene encodes CDR1 SGHRS and CDR2 YFSETQ. The CDR3 covers 16 residues. V lost 0 bases and J lost 8; bases outside the gene matches: 8. The sequenced material came from PBMCs. The gene calls are TRBV5-1 and TRBJ1-5, with 10 bases identical to TRBD1. The sequence was obtained from a man aged 45-65 years in good health and CMV-seropositive. CDR3 protein: CASSLGGTGALEPQHF. The CDR3 DNA reads TGCGCCAGCAGCTTGGGGGGGACAGGGGCCCTAGAGCCCCAGCATTTT.